This T cell receptor beta chain stems from a study of blood T cell repertoires in COVID-19. Donors were grouped by their self-reported clinical history. Recovery among Cohort 3 donors was established by two negative PCRs, clearance, or symptom resolution. This CDR3 is built from 15 residues. Unmatched junction bases numbered 12, after V lost 4 bases and J lost 6 bases. Germline V gene data show CDR1 as LGHDT and CDR2 as YNNKEL (reference sequence). In the original workflow: Amplified reference gene primers provided the basis for estimating nucleated cell counts. Data came from immunoSEQ multiplex PCR; TCRdb stores just in-frame clones and leaves some out. The V and J calls and clone size come from that table; D and trimming were worked out from the DNA. Of 200,000 to 300,000 clones listed, about 89% were seen once; the top ten hold 8.8%.

This receptor was obtained from a man aged 35 to 55 who had recovered from COVID-19. Sequenced sample: PBMCs or T cells enriched from blood (not recorded which). The chain employs TRBV3-1 (or the pseudogene TRBV3-2) and TRBJ2-7; 7 bases match TRBD1. The CDR3 nucleotides are TGTGCCAGCAGCCCTCGACAGGGAGTTGCAGCCGAGCAGTACTTC. Its protein product is CASSPRQGVAAEQYF.